Only a few counts were recorded for the clone carrying this T cell receptor beta chain. Its antigen is currently unknown. The treatment denotes: roughly 10-day PBMC culture with coronavirus spike peptide pools or control peptides (ViraFEST assay). ViraFEST enlarged antigen-specific T cell populations with peptide pools and afterwards sequenced TCRs. The Oncomine TCR Beta short-read assay was applied to DNA of cultured CD4+ T cells. Genomic DNA was isolated from cultured CD4+ T cells. TCRdb ran MiXCR on the PCR reads and lists one entry per CDR3 protein. The sample lists 18,000 or so distinct CDR3 sequences, 42% occurring once. Trimming pared 5 bases from V and 4 bases from J, leaving 11 bases between. Per the germline V gene, CDR1 is SGHTA and CDR2 is FQGTGA. CDR3 length equals 13 residues. This sample is part of a study of vaccination and CD4 T cells after COVID-19.

The chain combines TRBV7-3 with TRBJ2-5; no clear D gene. The receptor was isolated from a human donor who received a COVID-19 vaccine. Sequenced material: CD4+ T cells from blood, cultured in vitro, taken before SARS-CoV-2 vaccination. The CDR3 here is CASSRSWGETQYF. DNA of the CDR3: TGTGCCAGCAGCCGGTCCTGGGGAGAGACCCAGTACTTC.